The present T cell receptor beta chain was sequenced within a study of shared T cell receptors in the human thymus. TCRdb's table, derived via immunoSEQ multiplex PCR, lists solely in-frame clones and lacks some. The sample includes about 660,000 clones, 85% to 90% of them seen just once. In germline, CDR1 is SNHLY, CDR2 FYNNEI. This CDR3 contains 15 residues. V was trimmed by 2 bases and J by 6 bases, leaving 16 bases between them. Another study also made use of these data, one on human thymus T cells. As that report states: Thymic and blood repertoires seemed to show skewed V and J gene use.

V gene TRBV2 combines with J gene TRBJ1-2, with D perhaps TRBD1 (5 bases). Sequenced input: thymocytes. The clonotype originates from a boy under two years old with a congenital heart defect. DNA of the CDR3: TGTGCCAGCAGTGAAAGGGCAGGGTCTTGCGATGGCTACACCTTC. As protein: CASSERAGSCDGYTF.